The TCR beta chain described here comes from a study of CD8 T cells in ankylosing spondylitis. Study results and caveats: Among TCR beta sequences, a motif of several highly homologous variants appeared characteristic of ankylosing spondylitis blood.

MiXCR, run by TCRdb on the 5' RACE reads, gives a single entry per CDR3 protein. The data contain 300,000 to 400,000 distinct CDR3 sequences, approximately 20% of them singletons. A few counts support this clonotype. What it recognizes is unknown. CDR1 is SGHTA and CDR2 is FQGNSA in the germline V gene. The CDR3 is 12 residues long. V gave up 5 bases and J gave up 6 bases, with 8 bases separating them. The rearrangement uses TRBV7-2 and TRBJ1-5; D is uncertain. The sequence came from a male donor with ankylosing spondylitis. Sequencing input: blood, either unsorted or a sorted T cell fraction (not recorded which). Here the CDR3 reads CASSRMGQPQHF. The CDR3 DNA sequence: TGTGCCAGCAGCCGCATGGGTCAGCCCCAGCATTTT.